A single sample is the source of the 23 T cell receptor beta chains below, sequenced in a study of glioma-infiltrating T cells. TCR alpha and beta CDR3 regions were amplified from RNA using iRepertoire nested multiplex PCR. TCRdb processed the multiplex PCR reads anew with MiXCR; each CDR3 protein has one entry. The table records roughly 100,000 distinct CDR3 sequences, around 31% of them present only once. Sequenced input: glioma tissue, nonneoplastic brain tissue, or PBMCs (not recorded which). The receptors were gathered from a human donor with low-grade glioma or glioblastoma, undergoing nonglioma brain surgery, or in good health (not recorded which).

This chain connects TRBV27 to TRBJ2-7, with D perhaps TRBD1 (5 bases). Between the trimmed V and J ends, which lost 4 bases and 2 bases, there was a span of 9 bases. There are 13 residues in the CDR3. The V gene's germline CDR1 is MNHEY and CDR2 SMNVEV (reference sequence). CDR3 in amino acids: CASSWNRPYEQYF. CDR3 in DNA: TGTGCCAGCAGTTGGAACAGGCCCTACGAGCAGTACTTC.

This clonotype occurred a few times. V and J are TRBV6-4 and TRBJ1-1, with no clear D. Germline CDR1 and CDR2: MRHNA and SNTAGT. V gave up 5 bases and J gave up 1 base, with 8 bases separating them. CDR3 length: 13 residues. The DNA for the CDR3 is TGTGCCAGCAGTATAGCCGAGAACACTGAAGCTTTCTTT. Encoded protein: CASSIAENTEAFF.

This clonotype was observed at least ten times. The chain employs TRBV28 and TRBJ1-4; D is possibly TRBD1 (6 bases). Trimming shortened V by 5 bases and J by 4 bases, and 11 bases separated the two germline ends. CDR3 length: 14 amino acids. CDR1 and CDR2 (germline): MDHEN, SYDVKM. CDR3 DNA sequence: TGTGCCAGCAGTCCGGCAGGGGATAATGAAAAACTGTTTTTT. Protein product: CASSPAGDNEKLFF.

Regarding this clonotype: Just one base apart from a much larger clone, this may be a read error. The DNA for the CDR3 is TGCAGTGCTAGAGAGGCCTCTAGCCCCCGGGAGACCCAGTACTTC. Protein sequence: CSAREASSPRETQYF. The chain carries TRBV20-1 and TRBJ2-5, with D possibly matching TRBD2 (5 bases). The CDR3 is 15 amino acids. CDR1 DFQATT and CDR2 SNEGSKA come from the germline V gene (reference sequence). V was pared by 0 bases and J by 5 bases, with 16 bases between.

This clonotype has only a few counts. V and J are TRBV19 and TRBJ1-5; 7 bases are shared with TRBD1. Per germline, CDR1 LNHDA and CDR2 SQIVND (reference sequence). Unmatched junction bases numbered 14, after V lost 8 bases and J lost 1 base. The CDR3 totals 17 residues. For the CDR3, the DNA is TGTGCCAGTCCACGACAGGGCTTGAGAGAAAGCAATCAGCCCCAGCATTTT. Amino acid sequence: CASPRQGLRESNQPQHF. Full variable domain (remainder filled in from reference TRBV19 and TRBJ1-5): DGGITQSPKYLFRKEGQNVTLSCEQNLNHDAMYWYRQDPGQGLRLIYYSQIVNDFQKGDIAEGYSVSREKKESFPLTVTSAQKNPTAFYLCASPRQGLRESNQPQHFGDGTRLSIL.

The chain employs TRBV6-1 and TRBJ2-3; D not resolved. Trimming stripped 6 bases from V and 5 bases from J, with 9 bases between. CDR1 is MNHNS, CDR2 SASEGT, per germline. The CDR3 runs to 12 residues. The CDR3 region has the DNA TGTGCCAGCAGCCAATCGGGAGATACGCAGTATTTT. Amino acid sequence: CASSQSGDTQYF.

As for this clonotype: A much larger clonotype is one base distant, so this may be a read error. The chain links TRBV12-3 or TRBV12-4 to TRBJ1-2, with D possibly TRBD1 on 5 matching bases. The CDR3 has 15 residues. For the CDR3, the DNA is TGTACCAGCAGTCGCTACCCTGACAGTAACTATGGCTACACCTTC. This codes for CTSSRYPDSNYGYTF.

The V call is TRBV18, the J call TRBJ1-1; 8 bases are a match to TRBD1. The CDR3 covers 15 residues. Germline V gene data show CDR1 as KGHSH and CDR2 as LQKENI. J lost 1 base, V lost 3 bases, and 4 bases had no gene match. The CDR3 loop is CASSPGGQGNTEAFF. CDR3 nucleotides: TGTGCCAGCTCACCGGGCGGACAGGGGAACACTGAAGCTTTCTTT.

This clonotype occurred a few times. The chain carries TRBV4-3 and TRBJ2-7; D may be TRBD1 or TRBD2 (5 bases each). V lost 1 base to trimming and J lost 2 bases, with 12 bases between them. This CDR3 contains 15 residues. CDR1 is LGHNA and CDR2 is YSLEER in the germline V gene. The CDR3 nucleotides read TGCGCCAGCAGCCAAGGAGGGGTTCTTCCCTACGAGCAGTACTTC. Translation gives CASSQGGVLPYEQYF.

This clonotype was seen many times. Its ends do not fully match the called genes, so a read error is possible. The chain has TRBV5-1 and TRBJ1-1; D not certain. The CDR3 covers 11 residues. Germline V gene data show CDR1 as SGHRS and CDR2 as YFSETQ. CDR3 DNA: TGTGCCAGCAGCTTGGGCACTGAAGCTTTCTTT. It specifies CASSLGTEAFF. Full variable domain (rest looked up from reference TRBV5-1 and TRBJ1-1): KAGVTQTPRYLIKTRGQQVTLSCSPISGHRSVSWYQQTPGQGLQFLFEYFSETQRNKGNFPGRFSGRQFSNSRSEMNVSTLELGDSALYLCASSLGTEAFFGQGTRLTVV.

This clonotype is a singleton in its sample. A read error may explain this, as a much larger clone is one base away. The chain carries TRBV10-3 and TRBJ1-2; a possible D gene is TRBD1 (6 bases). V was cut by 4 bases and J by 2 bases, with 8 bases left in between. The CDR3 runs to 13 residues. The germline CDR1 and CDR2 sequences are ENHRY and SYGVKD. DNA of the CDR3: TGTGCCATCAGTGCCGGGACAAACTATGGCTACACCTTC. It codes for CAISAGTNYGYTF.

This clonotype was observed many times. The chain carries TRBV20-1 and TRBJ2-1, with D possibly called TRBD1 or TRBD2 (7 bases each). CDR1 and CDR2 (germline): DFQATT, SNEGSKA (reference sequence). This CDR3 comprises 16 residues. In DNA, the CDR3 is TGCGCAGTGCTAGAGATCTGGGGGGGGACAGACAATGAGCAGTTCTTC. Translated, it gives CAVLEIWGGTDNEQFF.

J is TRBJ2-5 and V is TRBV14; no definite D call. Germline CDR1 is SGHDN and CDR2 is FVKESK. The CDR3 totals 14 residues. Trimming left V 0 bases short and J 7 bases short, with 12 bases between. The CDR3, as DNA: TGTGCCAGCAGCCAAGAAGTAGGCTTGGGGACCCAGTACTTC. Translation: CASSQEVGLGTQYF.

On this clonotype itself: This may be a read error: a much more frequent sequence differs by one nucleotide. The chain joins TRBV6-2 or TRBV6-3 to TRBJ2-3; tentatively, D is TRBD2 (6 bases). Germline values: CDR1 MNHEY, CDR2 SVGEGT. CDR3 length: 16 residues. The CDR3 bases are TGTGCCAGCAGTCCGACCCGGGACTCCCAGGCAGATACGCGGTATTTT. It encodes CASSPTRDSQADTRYF.

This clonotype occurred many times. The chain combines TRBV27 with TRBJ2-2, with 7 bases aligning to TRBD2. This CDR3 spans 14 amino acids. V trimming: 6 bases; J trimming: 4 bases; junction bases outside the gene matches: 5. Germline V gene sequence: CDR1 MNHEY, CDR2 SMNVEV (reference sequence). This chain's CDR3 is CASRATSVTGELFF. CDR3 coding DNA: TGTGCCAGCAGGGCTACTAGCGTCACCGGGGAGCTGTTTTTT.

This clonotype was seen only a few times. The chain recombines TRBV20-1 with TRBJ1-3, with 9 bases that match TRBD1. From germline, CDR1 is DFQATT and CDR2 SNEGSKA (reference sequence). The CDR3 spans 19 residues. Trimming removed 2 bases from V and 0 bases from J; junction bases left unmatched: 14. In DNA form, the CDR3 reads TGCAGTGCTAGAAATTTCCGACCGGGACAGGGAAACTCTGGAAACACCATATATTTT. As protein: CSARNFRPGQGNSGNTIYF.

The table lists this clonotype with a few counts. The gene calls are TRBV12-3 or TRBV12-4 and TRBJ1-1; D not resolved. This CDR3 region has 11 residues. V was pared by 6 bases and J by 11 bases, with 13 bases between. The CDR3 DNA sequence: TGTGCCAGCAGGTCCCCCCCCGAGGCTTTCTTT. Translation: CASRSPPEAFF.

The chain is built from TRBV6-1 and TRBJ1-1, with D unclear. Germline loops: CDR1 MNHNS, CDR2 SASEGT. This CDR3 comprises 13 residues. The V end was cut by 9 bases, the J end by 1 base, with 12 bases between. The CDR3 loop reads CASYNGENTEAFF. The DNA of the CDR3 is TGTGCCAGTTATAATGGAGAGAACACTGAAGCTTTCTTT.

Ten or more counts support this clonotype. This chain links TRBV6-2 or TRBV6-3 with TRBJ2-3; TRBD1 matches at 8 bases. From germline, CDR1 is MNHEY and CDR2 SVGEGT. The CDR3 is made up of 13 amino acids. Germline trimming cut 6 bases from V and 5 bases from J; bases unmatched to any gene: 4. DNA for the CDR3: TGTGCCAGCAGGACAGGGGACGGAGATACGCAGTATTTT. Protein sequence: CASRTGDGDTQYF.

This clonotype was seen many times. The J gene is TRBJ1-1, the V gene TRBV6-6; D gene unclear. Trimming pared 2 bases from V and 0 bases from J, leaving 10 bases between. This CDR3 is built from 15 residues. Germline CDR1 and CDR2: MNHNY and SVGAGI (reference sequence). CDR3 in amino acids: CASSYDWRLNTEAFF. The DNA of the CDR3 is TGTGCCAGCAGTTACGACTGGAGATTGAACACTGAAGCTTTCTTT.

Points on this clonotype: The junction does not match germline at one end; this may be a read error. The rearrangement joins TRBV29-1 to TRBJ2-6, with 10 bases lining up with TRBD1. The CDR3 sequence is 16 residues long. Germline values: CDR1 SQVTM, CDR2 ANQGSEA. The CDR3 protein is CSVESGQGVGANVLKF. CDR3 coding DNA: TGCAGCGTTGAGAGCGGACAGGGGGTTGGGGCCAACGTCCTGAAGTTC.

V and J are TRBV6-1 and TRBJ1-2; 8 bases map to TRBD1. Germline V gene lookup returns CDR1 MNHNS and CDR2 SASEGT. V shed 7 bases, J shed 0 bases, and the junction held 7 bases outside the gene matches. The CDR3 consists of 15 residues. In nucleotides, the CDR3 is TGTGCCAGCATGGGACAGGCGACATCTAACTATGGCTACACCTTC. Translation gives CASMGQATSNYGYTF.

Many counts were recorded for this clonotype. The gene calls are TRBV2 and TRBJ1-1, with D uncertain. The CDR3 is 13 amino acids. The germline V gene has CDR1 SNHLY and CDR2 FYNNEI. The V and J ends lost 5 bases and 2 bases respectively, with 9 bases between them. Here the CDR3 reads CASSNDGNTEAFF. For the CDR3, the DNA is TGTGCCAGCAGTAACGACGGTAACACTGAAGCTTTCTTT.